This entry is about one T cell receptor (beta chain). Its antigen is still unknown. No base-level quality is on record; no much larger clone is a single base apart. This specimen belongs to a study of response to subunit inactivated influenza vaccine (dated by TCRdb to 2017 to 2018). Background for the entire study: Deep quantitative profiling of the T cell receptor repertoire was used in the study to follow responses to a trivalent subunit inactivated influenza vaccine. Here is what the overall study found, with its caveats: According to the authors, only a limited number of new T cells may be recruited by each seasonal influenza vaccination.

Library construction relied on RT-PCR. This sample was sequenced with an Illumina HiSeq 2500. TCRdb reworked the public reads: Q25 trimming with fastp, MiXCR clone assembly, productive beta chains retained. CDR3 protein duplicates are merged, each entry listing the most common genes and DNA. The sample table holds hundreds of thousands of distinct CDR3 sequences, of which about 15% were seen once. The biggest ten clones account for 6% to 9.5% of the sample. Including cysteine and phenylalanine, the CDR3 has 17 amino acids. Only the CDR3 part of the read is kept: 51 bases, read in frame from the first base. Relative to germline, V is 3 bases shorter and J is 1 base shorter, with 15 bases between their ends. The germline V gene specifies ENHRY as CDR1 and SYGVKD as CDR2.

The receptor was derived from a man aged 50 or older who received an inactivated influenza vaccine. Donor details come from another sample of the same person, matched by shared clones. The sample was PBMCs from blood, taken less than 15 days before vaccination. This chain is built from TRBV10-3 and TRBJ1-4; there is no confident call for the D gene. At the DNA level, the sequence is TGTGCCATCAGTGATCGTGCTGGACGGGGAACTAATGAAAAACTGTTTTTT. Its product reads: CAISDRAGRGTNEKLFF.